This T cell receptor beta chain was documented in a study of T cell clones after liver transplantation. Study-level background: Immunosuppression withdrawal was tried within 2 years after liver transplantation in this trial. Third-party-reactive TCRbeta sequences from pre-transplant mixed lymphocyte reactions served as antigen-independent comparators. Findings and limits, study-wide: Conclusions were preliminary, with small, heterogeneous patient groups. Graft donor-reactive T cells may have migrated into the graft rather than being deleted.

Method: immunoSEQ multiplex PCR; TCRdb's copy keeps in-frame clones and lacks some. Of roughly 56,000 clones in the sample, 55% to 75% were seen once. This clone has a single count. What it recognizes is unknown. The CDR3 covers 14 residues. V was pared by 0 bases and J by 8 bases, with 6 bases of the junction left unmatched. Germline CDR1 reads SGHVS; CDR2 reads FQNEAQ. The sequences come from CD4+ T cells from blood, collected roughly 56 months after liver transplant. The sequence came from a human patient who received a liver transplant. Some of these T cells may belong to the graft donor. The genes are TRBV7-8 and TRBJ1-2; 7 bases line up with TRBD1. The DNA of the CDR3 is TGTGCCAGCAGCTTAGCGGAGACAGGGTACGGCTACACCTTC. The encoded protein is CASSLAETGYGYTF.